The clone carrying this TCR beta chain has at least ten counts. Its antigen remains unidentified. The read finishes 3 residues shy of the CDR3 end, and the germline J gene is used to complete it. These data belong to a study of T cell clonality in common variable immunodeficiency. Control and CVID samples contributed equal amounts of genomic DNA. Sequenced by immunoSEQ multiplex PCR; TCRdb stores in-frame clones only, minus some. This sample carries about 81,000 clones, none of them present only once. Study results and caveats: CVID subjects showed higher TCRbeta clonality than healthy controls.

Germline lookup yields CDR1 GTSNPN and CDR2 SVGIG (reference sequence). V gave up 1 base and J gave up 3 bases, with 4 bases separating them. CDR3 length: 12 residues. The chain uses TRBV30 and TRBJ1-3; D gene uncertain. Sequencing input: peripheral blood mononuclear cells. The receptor's source is a person aged 18 to 75 in good health. The DNA read from the CDR3 is TGTGCCTGGAGTGCGGGTGGAAACACC. It specifies CAWSAGGNT. In full, the CDR3 reads CAWSAGGNTIYF.